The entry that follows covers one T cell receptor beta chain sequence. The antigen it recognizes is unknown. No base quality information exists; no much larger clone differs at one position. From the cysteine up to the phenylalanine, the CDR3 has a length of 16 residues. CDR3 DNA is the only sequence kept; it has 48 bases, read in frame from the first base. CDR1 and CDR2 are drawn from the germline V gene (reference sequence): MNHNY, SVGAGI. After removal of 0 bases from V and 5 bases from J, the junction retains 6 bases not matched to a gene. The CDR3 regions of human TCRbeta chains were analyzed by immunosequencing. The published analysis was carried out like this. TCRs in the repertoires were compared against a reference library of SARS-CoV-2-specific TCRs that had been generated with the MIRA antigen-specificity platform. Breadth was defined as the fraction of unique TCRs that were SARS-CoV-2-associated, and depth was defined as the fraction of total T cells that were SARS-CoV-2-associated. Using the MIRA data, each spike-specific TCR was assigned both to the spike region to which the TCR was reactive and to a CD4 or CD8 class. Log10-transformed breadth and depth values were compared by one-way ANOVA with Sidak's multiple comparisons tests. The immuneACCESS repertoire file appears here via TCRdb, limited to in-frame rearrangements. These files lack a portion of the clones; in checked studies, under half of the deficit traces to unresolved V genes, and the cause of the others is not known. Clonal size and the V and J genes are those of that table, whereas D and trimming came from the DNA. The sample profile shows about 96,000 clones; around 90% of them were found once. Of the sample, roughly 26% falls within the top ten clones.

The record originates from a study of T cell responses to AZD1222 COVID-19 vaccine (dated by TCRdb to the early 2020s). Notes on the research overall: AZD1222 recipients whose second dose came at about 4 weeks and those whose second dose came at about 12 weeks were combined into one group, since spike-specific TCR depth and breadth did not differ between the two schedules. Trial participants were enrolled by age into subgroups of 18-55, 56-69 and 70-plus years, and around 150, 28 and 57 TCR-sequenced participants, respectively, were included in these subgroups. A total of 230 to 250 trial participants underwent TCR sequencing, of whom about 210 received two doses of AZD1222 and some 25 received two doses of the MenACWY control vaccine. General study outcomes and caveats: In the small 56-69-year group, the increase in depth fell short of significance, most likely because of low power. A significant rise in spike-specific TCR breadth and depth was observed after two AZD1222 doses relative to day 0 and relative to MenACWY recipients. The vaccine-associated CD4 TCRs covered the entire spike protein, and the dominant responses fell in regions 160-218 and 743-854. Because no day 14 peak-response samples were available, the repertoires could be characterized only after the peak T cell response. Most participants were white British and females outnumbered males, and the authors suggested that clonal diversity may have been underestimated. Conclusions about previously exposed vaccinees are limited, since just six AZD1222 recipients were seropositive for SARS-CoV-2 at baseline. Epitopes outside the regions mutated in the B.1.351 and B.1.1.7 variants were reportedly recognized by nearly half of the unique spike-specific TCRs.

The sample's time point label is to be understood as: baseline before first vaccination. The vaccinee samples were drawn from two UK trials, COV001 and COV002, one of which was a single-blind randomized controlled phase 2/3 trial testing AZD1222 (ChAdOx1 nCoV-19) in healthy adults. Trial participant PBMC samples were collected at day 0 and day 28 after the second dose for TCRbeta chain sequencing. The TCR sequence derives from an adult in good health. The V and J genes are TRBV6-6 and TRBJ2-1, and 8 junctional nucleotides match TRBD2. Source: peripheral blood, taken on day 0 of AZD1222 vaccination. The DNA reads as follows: TGTGCCAGCAGTTACTCCGCGACTAGCGTCAACAATGAGCAGTTCTTC. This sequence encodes CASSYSATSVNNEQFF.